Many counts were recorded for the clone carrying this T cell receptor (beta chain). What it binds is unknown. The data originate from a study of T cells in Graves' hyperthyroidism and ophthalmopathy. On the study more broadly: Peripheral blood draws took place at initial diagnosis, ahead of any treatment.

RNA transcripts provided the source from which TCR beta CDR3 regions were amplified. RT-PCR in the first round (using the HTBI primer set) targeted the TCR CDR3. TCRdb reprocessed the multiplex PCR reads with MiXCR, giving one entry per CDR3 protein. The table has 450,000 to 650,000 distinct CDR3 sequences, 14% seen once. It was uncontrolled infection, other autoimmune disease, pregnancy or lactation that excluded patients. Clinicians diagnosed patients from clinical symptoms, serum thyroxine and TRAb, thyroid ultrasound and orbital computed tomography. Whole-study findings and limits: In blood, most of the thyroid clonotypes expanded above 0.001 were also present.

Germline values: CDR1 SGHVS, CDR2 FQNEAQ. This CDR3 has 15 residues. The germline V and J ends were trimmed by 3 bases and 2 bases, with 13 bases remaining between them. This chain joins TRBV7-8 and TRBJ1-2; D gene ambiguous. Source material: blood. This clonotype was sampled from a young woman with Graves' ophthalmopathy. DNA for the CDR3: TGTGCCAGCAGCTTTAGGACCCGGAACAACTATGGCTACACCTTC. Translated, it gives CASSFRTRNNYGYTF.